This TCR beta chain comes out of a study of identical twins. Study-level results: Cross-sectional statistical analysis was relied on for the conclusions, without the same donors being followed.

One entry per CDR3 protein results from TCRdb running MiXCR on the 5' RACE reads. The sample has around 960,000 distinct CDR3 sequences, around an eighth seen once. This CDR3 comprises 17 residues. Trimming stripped 7 bases from V and 2 bases from J, with 21 bases between. In regard to this clonotype: Its specificity is not known.

The donors were all healthy and Caucasian. These data are also associated with another study on yellow fever vaccine responses in identical twins. That investigation notes: A vaccine T cell response that seemed partly convergent and partly personalized was reported in twins.

The gene calls are TRBV12-3 or TRBV12-4 and TRBJ1-5; perhaps TRBD1 as D (5 bases). The origin of this receptor is a woman younger than 30 in good health. The specimen was PBMCs. CDR3 protein: CASNQVGEGSRNQPQHF. The CDR3 DNA reads as TGTGCCAGCAACCAGGTGGGGGAGGGGAGTCGCAATCAGCCCCAGCATTTT.